What follows describes a single T cell receptor (beta chain). These data originate in a study of blood T cell repertoires in COVID-19. This CDR3 comprises 13 residues. From germline, CDR1 is SGHAT and CDR2 FQDESV (reference sequence). V dropped 6 bases and J dropped 14 bases, with 17 bases sitting between them. Repertoires were generated with immunoSEQ multiplex PCR, while TCRdb's copy carries only in-frame clones and drops some. Here the sample spans some 410,000 clones, roughly 88% being singletons. This TCR was recovered from a woman aged 25-40 years with acute COVID-19. Input material: PBMCs or T cells enriched from blood (not recorded which). This chain joins TRBV11-1 and TRBJ1-6, with TRBD1 as a possible D gene (5 bases). The CDR3 sequence: CASSSRDRLALHF. The CDR3 DNA reads TGTGCCAGCAGTTCCCGGGACCGACTAGCCCTCCACTTT.